Shown below are 27 T cell receptor beta chains from a single sample sequenced in a study of blood T cells in healthy people across ages. A J-beta primer mix and a sample-barcoded 5' primer were used in a second PCR of roughly 6 to 12 cycles. MiXCR, run by TCRdb on the 5' RACE reads, gives a single entry per CDR3 protein. This sample carries over 1,500,000 distinct CDR3 sequences, around 48% of them seen once, and the ten largest clones take roughly 2%. The specimen was blood. Receptors originate from a woman aged 40 to 55 in good health.

The chain couples TRBV20-1 to TRBJ2-7, with no clear D. Trimming removed 1 base from V and 2 bases from J, with 6 bases in between. Per the germline V gene, CDR1 is DFQATT and CDR2 is SNEGSKA (reference sequence). CDR3 length equals 12 residues. This CDR3 reads CSARAPPYEQYF. The DNA for the CDR3 is TGCAGTGCTAGAGCGCCCCCCTACGAGCAGTACTTC.

This clonotype was counted a single time. The V gene is TRBV20-1, the J gene TRBJ2-7; a possible D gene is TRBD1 (5 bases). V lost 3 bases and J 11 bases, leaving 14 bases between the germline ends. The V gene's germline CDR1 is DFQATT and CDR2 SNEGSKA (reference sequence). CDR3 size: 11 residues. CDR3: CSARVVGAEYF. The CDR3, as DNA: TGCAGTGCTAGGGTCGTAGGGGCAGAGTACTTC.

The chain is built from TRBV28 and TRBJ2-1; D is ambiguous. The CDR3 has 15 amino acids. The V and J ends lost 4 bases and 3 bases respectively, with 13 bases between them. Germline values: CDR1 MDHEN, CDR2 SYDVKM. As DNA, the CDR3 is TGTGCCAGCAGTTCCAACACAGTAGGCTACAATGAGCAGTTCTTC. It translates to CASSSNTVGYNEQFF.

The CDR3 here is CASSSGGLGETQYF. Here the CDR3 DNA reads TGTGCCAGCAGCTCCGGGGGGCTAGGAGAGACCCAGTACTTC. The V gene is TRBV7-2, the J gene TRBJ2-5; possible D gene TRBD2, 7 bases. CDR3 length: 14 residues. Germline CDR1 reads SGHTA; CDR2 reads FQGNSA. V lost 4 bases to trimming and J lost 4 bases, with 13 bases between them.

This clonotype showed up just a few times. This sequence joins TRBV20-1 and TRBJ2-5; D call uncertain. V was clipped by 0 bases and J by 1 base, with 15 bases between them. The CDR3 totals 16 residues. CDR1 is DFQATT and CDR2 is SNEGSKA in the germline V gene (reference sequence). DNA of the CDR3: TGCAGTGCTAGAGATCCTGACCAGTTAACCCAAGAGACCCAGTACTTC. It specifies CSARDPDQLTQETQYF.

This clonotype has only a few counts. CDR3 sequence reads: CASSYIVEPSYEQYF. The CDR3 DNA sequence: TGTGCCAGCAGTTACATAGTGGAGCCCTCCTACGAGCAGTACTTC. The chain has TRBV6-6 and TRBJ2-7; D ambiguous. With 2 bases removed from V and 0 bases from J, the gap between germline ends came to 11 bases. The germline gives CDR1 MNHNY, CDR2 SVGAGI (reference sequence). CDR3 size: 15 residues.

The table lists this clonotype with a few counts. A much larger clone is a single base away; this may be a read error. The chain recombines TRBV28 with TRBJ2-1, with TRBD1 identical over 10 bases. The germline CDR1 and CDR2 sequences are MDHEN and SYDVKM. The CDR3 contains 15 residues. J gave up 1 base and V 6 bases, and 3 bases lay outside the gene matches. The CDR3 spells CASREGQGSYNEQFF. The CDR3 nucleotides are TGTGCCAGCAGAGAGGGACAGGGGTCCTACAATGAGCAGTTCTTC.

V usage is TRBV28 and J usage is TRBJ1-2; 9 nucleotides align to TRBD1. J gave up 8 bases and V 7 bases, and 11 bases lay outside the gene matches. This CDR3 has 14 amino acids. The germline CDR1 and CDR2 sequences are MDHEN and SYDVKM. CDR3 loop: CASKTIGTGYGYTF. Here the CDR3 DNA reads TGTGCCAGCAAGACTATAGGGACAGGGTACGGCTACACCTTC.

This clonotype was detected once. V is TRBV12-3 or TRBV12-4 and J is TRBJ2-7; 7 bases fit TRBD1. V was pared by 4 bases and J by 2 bases, with 8 bases of the junction left unmatched. CDR3 length: 15 residues. CDR3 amino acids: CASSSRQGLAYEQYF. CDR3 bases: TGTGCCAGCAGTTCCCGACAGGGTCTCGCCTACGAGCAGTACTTC.

This chain links TRBV20-1 with TRBJ2-4, with 10 bases that match TRBD1. The DNA end is a closer match to TRBJ2-7, so the J assignment may be wrong. CDR1 is DFQATT and CDR2 is SNEGSKA in the germline V gene (reference sequence). This CDR3 is 14 amino acids long. The chain's CDR3 is CSASTRDRGYEQYF. As DNA, the CDR3 is TGCAGTGCTAGTACCCGGGACAGGGGATACGAGCAGTACTTC.

Only a few counts were recorded for this clonotype. V gene TRBV6-6 combines with J gene TRBJ1-4; D ambiguous. Trimming stripped 6 bases from V and 7 bases from J, with 15 bases between. CDR1 is MNHNY, CDR2 SVGAGI, per germline (reference sequence). The CDR3 loop spans 14 amino acids. CDR3 protein: CASRQQVTTEKLFF. CDR3 DNA: TGTGCCAGCAGGCAGCAGGTCACGACTGAAAAACTGTTTTTT.

This clonotype was found a few times. The V gene is TRBV12-3 or TRBV12-4, the J gene TRBJ2-3; D might be TRBD2 (5 bases). The V end lost 4 bases, the J end lost 4 bases, and 9 bases lay between the germline ends. CDR3 length equals 13 residues. The CDR3: CASSSLGADTQYF. As DNA, the CDR3 is TGTGCCAGCAGTTCACTCGGGGCAGATACGCAGTATTTT.

In this sample, this clonotype turned up once. A much more abundant neighbour one base away suggests this may be a read error. This chain joins TRBV7-2 and TRBJ2-6, with no clear D. V was pared by 1 base and J by 2 bases, with 6 bases between. The CDR3 covers 15 residues. Germline CDR1 is SGHTA and CDR2 is FQGNSA. The DNA of the CDR3 is TGTACCAGCAGCTTAGTCCGTGCTGGGGCCAACGTCCTGACTTTC. Protein: CTSSLVRAGANVLTF.

The gene calls are TRBV6-6 and TRBJ2-3, with TRBD1 matching over 9 bases. The CDR3 runs 14 residues. V was pared by 7 bases and J by 6 bases, with 8 bases of the junction left unmatched. Looked up from germline, CDR1 is MNHNY and CDR2 is SVGAGI (reference sequence). In nucleotides, the CDR3 is TGTGCCAGCAAATTACAGGGGGCTCGGGATACGCAGTATTTT. Its protein product is CASKLQGARDTQYF.

V and J are TRBV27 and TRBJ2-1; TRBD2 might be the D (7 bases). The CDR3 extends over 17 amino acids. Germline V gives CDR1 MNHEY, CDR2 SMNVEV (reference sequence). Trimming removed 5 bases at V and 3 bases at J, with 20 bases between. The CDR3 DNA reads TGTGCCAGCAGTCCAGGGGATATGCTAGCGGTCTACAATGAGCAGTTCTTC. Protein sequence: CASSPGDMLAVYNEQFF.

The rearrangement links TRBV7-9 to TRBJ2-5; the D gene is possibly TRBD2 (6 bases). The V end lost 2 bases, the J end lost 5 bases, and 15 bases lay between the germline ends. This CDR3 contains 15 residues. CDR1 and CDR2 (germline): SEHNR, FQNEAQ (reference sequence). CDR3 nucleotide sequence: TGTGCCAGCAGCTTAAGTGGAGGGAAGAGGGAGACCCAGTACTTC. Its protein is CASSLSGGKRETQYF. Full variable domain (outside the CDR3, taken from reference TRBV7-9 and TRBJ2-5): DTGVSQNPRHKITKRGQNVTFRCDPISEHNRLYWYRQTLGQGPEFLTYFQNEAQLEKSRLLSDRFSAERPKGSFSTLEIQRTEQGDSAMYLCASSLSGGKRETQYFGPGTRLLVL.

This clonotype was counted a few times. V is TRBV28 and J is TRBJ2-1; 10 positions agree with TRBD2. V was pared by 4 bases and J by 2 bases, with 5 bases of the junction left unmatched. This CDR3 has 16 residues. Germline CDR1 MDHEN, CDR2 SYDVKM. The CDR3 DNA sequence: TGTGCCAGCAGTTCCCTAAGCGGGGGGGCCTACAATGAGCAGTTCTTC. It encodes CASSSLSGGAYNEQFF. Using reference TRBV28 and TRBJ2-1 for the parts outside the CDR3, the full variable domain is DVKVTQSSRYLVKRTGEKVFLECVQDMDHENMFWYRQDPGLGLRLIYFSYDVKMKEKGDIPEGYSVSREKKERFSLILESASTNQTSMYLCASSSLSGGAYNEQFFGPGTRLTVL.

The V and J genes are TRBV20-1 and TRBJ1-2, with 8 bases matching TRBD1. Germline V gene data show CDR1 as DFQATT and CDR2 as SNEGSKA (reference sequence). There are 14 residues in the CDR3. J lost 0 bases, V lost 4 bases, and 4 bases had no gene match. The CDR3 protein is CSAMLQGANYGYTF. The CDR3 coding sequence is TGCAGTGCTATGCTACAGGGGGCTAACTATGGCTACACCTTC.

This clonotype occurred a few times. The chain links TRBV6-5 to TRBJ2-1; D ambiguous. CDR1 and CDR2 from the germline V gene are MNHEY and SVGAGI. There are 18 residues in the CDR3. The ends were cut back, 0 bases at V and 0 bases at J, with 15 bases in the middle. CDR3 amino acids: CASSYSIFWKSSYNEQFF. The CDR3 region has the DNA TGTGCCAGCAGTTACTCGATTTTTTGGAAGAGCTCCTACAATGAGCAGTTCTTC.

The rearrangement links TRBV20-1 to TRBJ1-1; TRBD1 aligns across 12 bases. This CDR3 region has 15 residues. V shed 3 bases and J 1 base; nucleotides not matched to a gene: 3. The V gene's germline CDR1 is DFQATT and CDR2 SNEGSKA (reference sequence). As DNA, the CDR3 is TGCAGTGCTAGGGGGACAGGGGGCCGGAACACTGAAGCTTTCTTT. Translating gives CSARGTGGRNTEAFF.

Turning to this clonotype: One junction end disagrees with the germline gene, perhaps due to a read error. The rearrangement links TRBV7-7 to TRBJ2-2; no firm D call. Germline CDR1 reads SSHAT; CDR2 reads FNYEAQ (reference sequence). The length of the CDR3 is 13 residues. CDR3 coding DNA: TGTGCTAGCAGCTTAGTAACCTCCGGGGAGCTGTTTTTT. Translating it yields CASSLVTSGELFF.

The chain employs TRBV10-3 and TRBJ2-1, with 8 nucleotides matching TRBD1. V lost 10 bases, J lost 6 bases, and 11 bases stayed unmatched. This CDR3 has 14 amino acids. Germline V gives CDR1 ENHRY, CDR2 SYGVKD. The DNA of the CDR3 is TGTGCCACCACGGGACAGGTCCAGGGCAATGAGCAGTTCTTC. It encodes CATTGQVQGNEQFF.

At least ten counts were recorded for this clonotype. This chain uses TRBV27 with TRBJ2-7; 8 nucleotides agree with TRBD1. Trimming cost V 6 bases and J 1 base; bases outside gene matches: 5. Germline CDR1 reads MNHEY; CDR2 reads SMNVEV (reference sequence). The CDR3 totals 14 residues. The CDR3: CASSFGQGSYEQYF. CDR3 DNA: TGTGCCAGCAGCTTCGGACAGGGATCCTACGAGCAGTACTTC.

V usage is TRBV12-3 or TRBV12-4 and J usage is TRBJ2-7; D possibly uses TRBD1 or TRBD2 (5 bases each). The J call is doubtful: the DNA matches TRBJ2-4 better. This CDR3 has 12 amino acids. The CDR3 DNA follows: TGTGCCAGCAGCTGGGACGGAAACATTCAGTACTTC. Amino acids: CASSWDGNIQYF.

The chain is built from TRBV20-1 and TRBJ2-1; 9 nucleotides agree with TRBD2. The V gene's germline CDR1 is DFQATT and CDR2 SNEGSKA (reference sequence). The CDR3 is made up of 15 amino acids. J was trimmed by 2 bases and V by 1 base; bases with no gene match: 3. This CDR3 is CSARVAGAAYNEQFF. The CDR3 DNA reads as TGCAGTGCTAGAGTAGCGGGGGCAGCCTACAATGAGCAGTTCTTC.

A few counts support this clonotype. The chain links TRBV7-9 to TRBJ2-4; D is possibly TRBD2 (5 bases). Per the germline V gene, CDR1 is SEHNR and CDR2 is FQNEAQ (reference sequence). The CDR3 totals 17 residues. V lost 1 base, J lost 0 bases, and 13 bases lay in between. The CDR3 protein is CASSLGASGIAKNIQYF. As DNA, the CDR3 is TGTGCCAGCAGCTTAGGCGCCTCGGGGATAGCCAAAAACATTCAGTACTTC.

The chain recombines TRBV20-1 with TRBJ1-6, with a tentative D call TRBD1 (5 bases). CDR1 DFQATT and CDR2 SNEGSKA come from the germline V gene (reference sequence). V lost 1 base and J 10 bases, leaving 14 bases between the germline ends. The length of the CDR3 is 14 residues. CDR3 sequence reads: CSARGGTAGSPLHF. Here the CDR3 DNA reads TGCAGTGCTAGAGGTGGGACTGCGGGGTCACCCCTCCACTTT.